This TCR beta chain is drawn from a study of blood T cell repertoires in COVID-19. As for the study in general: Acute and convalescent COVID-19 samples came from the United States, Italy and Spain. The analysed material was cDNA or gDNA that came from T cells, B-cell-depleted T cells, or PBMCs.

The CDR3 covers 15 residues. Germline V gene sequence: CDR1 MNHEY, CDR2 SVGAGI. J gave up 3 bases and V 5 bases, and 8 bases lay outside the gene matches. Study processing details: Reference gene primers were amplified, and this amplification served to estimate nucleated cell counts. The assay was immunoSEQ multiplex PCR, and TCRdb's table has in-frame clones only and misses some. V, J and clone size are those of that table, while D and trimming were read from the DNA. Found here are roughly 190,000 clones, 80% to 90% of them singletons; the top ten hold about 1.1%. The gene calls are TRBV6-5 and TRBJ1-2; TRBD1 matches 8 bases. Specimen: peripheral blood. The sequence derives from a man aged 25-45 years with acute or convalescent COVID-19. CDR3 region: CASSLSSGGDYGYTF. Here the CDR3 DNA reads TGTGCCAGCAGTCTTTCCTCAGGGGGCGACTATGGCTACACCTTC.